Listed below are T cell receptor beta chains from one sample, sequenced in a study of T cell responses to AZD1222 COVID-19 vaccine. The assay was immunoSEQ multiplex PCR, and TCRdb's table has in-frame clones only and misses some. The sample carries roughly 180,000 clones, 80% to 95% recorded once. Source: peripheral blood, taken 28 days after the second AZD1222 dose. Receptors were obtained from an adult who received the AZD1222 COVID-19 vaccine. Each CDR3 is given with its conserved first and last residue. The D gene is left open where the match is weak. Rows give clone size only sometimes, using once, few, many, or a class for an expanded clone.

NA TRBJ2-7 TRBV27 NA TGTGCCAGCAGTCCGAGGACCGCCAGCTCCTACGAGCAGTACTTC CASSPRTASSYEQYF
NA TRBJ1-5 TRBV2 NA TGTGCCAGCAGTGAAAATGCAATATCGGAGCCCCAGCATTTT CASSENAISEPQHF
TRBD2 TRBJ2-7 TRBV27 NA TGTGCCAGCAGCCTTAAGCGGGAGAGCTCCTACGAGCAGTACTTC CASSLKRESSYEQYF
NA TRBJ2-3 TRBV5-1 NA TGCGCCAGCAGCTCGGACATTCAGACAGATACGCAGTATTTT CASSSDIQTDTQYF
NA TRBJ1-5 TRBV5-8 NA TGTGCCAGCAGCTTGGCCGGGAGATATAGCAATCAGCCCCAGCATTTT CASSLAGRYSNQPQHF
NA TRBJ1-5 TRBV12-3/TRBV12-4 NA TGTGCCAGCAGTACAGGGAACAATCAGCCCCAGCATTTT CASSTGNNQPQHF
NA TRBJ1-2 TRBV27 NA TGTGCCAGCAGTTTATCGGCAGGGAATCCCTATGGCTACACCTTC CASSLSAGNPYGYTF
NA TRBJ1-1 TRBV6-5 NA TGTGCCAGCAGTACTACAGGCCGGTTCCAAGCTTTCTTT CASSTTGRFQAFF
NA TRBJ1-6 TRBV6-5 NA TGTGCCAGCAGTTACTCGGCAGAAACTAATTCACCCCTCCACTTT CASSYSAETNSPLHF
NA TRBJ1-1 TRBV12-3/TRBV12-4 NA TGTGCCAGCACCGTCGACAGAAGACTTGAAGCTTTCTTT CASTVDRRLEAFF
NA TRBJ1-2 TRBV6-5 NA TGTGCCAGCAGTTACTCGCAGGGAAGCGGCTATGGCTACACCTTC CASSYSQGSGYGYTF
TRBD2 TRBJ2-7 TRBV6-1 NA TGTGCCAGCAGTGATCCGGGGCGAGCGGGAGCCCTGCCCTACGAGCAGTACTTC CASSDPGRAGALPYEQYF
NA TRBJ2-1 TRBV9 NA TGTGCCAGCAGCGTCCAGGGGCCCTCTACCAATGAGCAGTTCTTC CASSVQGPSTNEQFF
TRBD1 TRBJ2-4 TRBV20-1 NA TGCAGTGCTAGTCTGGGACAGCTTAGGAACATTCAGTACTTC CSASLGQLRNIQYF
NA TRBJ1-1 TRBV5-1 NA TGCGCCAGCAGCTTGGGCGGGGATAACACTGAAGCTTTCTTT CASSLGGDNTEAFF
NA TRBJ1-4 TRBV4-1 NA TGCGCCAGCAGCCAAGTGATGGGGCCCGAAAAACTGTTTTTT CASSQVMGPEKLFF
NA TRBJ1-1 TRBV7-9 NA TGTGCCAGCAGCCTCCTAACTGTGGGGGCTTTCTTT CASSLLTVGAFF
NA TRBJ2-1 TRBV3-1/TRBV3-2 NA TGTGCCAGCAGCTCCCGGGTAGGGTTAAGCACCTACAATGAGCAGTTCTTC CASSSRVGLSTYNEQFF
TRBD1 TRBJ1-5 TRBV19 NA TGTGCCAGTAGTATAAAAGGGACAGGGGGGAATCAGCCCCAGCATTTT CASSIKGTGGNQPQHF
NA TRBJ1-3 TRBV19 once TGTGCCAGTAGTATTGGCAGGGCCTCTGGAAACACCATATATTTT CASSIGRASGNTIYF
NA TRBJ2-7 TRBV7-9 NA TGTGCCAGCAGCTTTTATGGCGAGCAGTACTTC CASSFYGEQYF
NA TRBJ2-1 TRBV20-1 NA TGCAGTGCTAATCGAAAGTTCTTC CSANRKFF
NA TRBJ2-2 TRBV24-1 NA TGTGCCACCAGCACCCCGACAGGGAACACCGGGGAGCTGTTTTTT CATSTPTGNTGELFF
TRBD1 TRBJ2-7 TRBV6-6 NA TGTGCCAGCAGCGACGGGACAGGAGCCTACGAGCAGTACTTC CASSDGTGAYEQYF